Presented here are 25 T cell receptor beta chains from one specimen sequenced in a study of shared clonotypes between healthy human individuals. Only in-frame clones appear in the TCRdb table, and some are missing; sequencing was by immunoSEQ multiplex PCR. The repertoire holds under 750,000 clones, with 72% as singletons. The sample comprised memory CD4+ T cells sorted from blood. Sample subset: CD45RA-negative fraction. These receptors were obtained from a woman aged 25 to 39 in good health.

The V gene is TRBV6-5, the J gene TRBJ2-7; D uncertain. This CDR3 has 15 residues. V lost 2 bases to trimming and J lost 4 bases, with 15 bases between them. CDR1 and CDR2 from the germline V gene are MNHEY and SVGAGI. The CDR3 bases are TGTGCCAGCAGTTACAGGTCTCTTAAGGCTTACGAGCAGTACTTC. Residues: CASSYRSLKAYEQYF.

The rearrangement joins TRBV20-1 to TRBJ2-7; D unclear. V was cut by 5 bases and J by 5 bases, with 10 bases left in between. The germline gives CDR1 DFQATT, CDR2 SNEGSKA (reference sequence). The CDR3 consists of 11 residues. CDR3 DNA sequence: TGCAGTGCTTCCCACGCCCACGAGCAGTACTTC. It specifies CSASHAHEQYF.

This clone was seen only a few times. The CDR3 nucleotides are TGCGCCAGCAGCCAGCCGGACAGGAAAAACACTGAAGCTTTCTTT. Encoded protein: CASSQPDRKNTEAFF. The V gene is TRBV4-1, the J gene TRBJ1-1; 7 bases align to TRBD1. Trimming removed 3 bases from V and 2 bases from J; junction bases left unmatched: 6. Germline CDR1 MGHRA, CDR2 YSYEKL. This CDR3 is built from 15 residues.

The chain uses TRBV23-1 and TRBJ2-2; 11 bases align to TRBD2. TRBV23-1 is an ORF, and what it does is uncertain. The trim removed 8 bases at V and 2 bases at J, leaving 19 bases unmatched. This CDR3 spans 20 amino acids. The DNA for the CDR3 is TGCGCCAGCCCAGGGACAGGGACTCGTACTAGCGGGAGAAACACCGGGGAGCTGTTTTTT. This encodes CASPGTGTRTSGRNTGELFF.

This clone was detected only once. V and J are TRBV19 and TRBJ2-1, with 7 positions matching TRBD1. The germline gives CDR1 LNHDA, CDR2 SQIVND (reference sequence). V trimming: 0 bases; J trimming: 8 bases; junction bases outside the gene matches: 7. The CDR3 totals 15 residues. CDR3: CASSIEVTGLDEQFF. CDR3 DNA sequence: TGTGCCAGTAGTATAGAAGTGACAGGGCTCGATGAGCAGTTCTTC. The variable domain in full, completed from reference TRBV19 and TRBJ2-1, reads DGGITQSPKYLFRKEGQNVTLSCEQNLNHDAMYWYRQDPGQGLRLIYYSQIVNDFQKGDIAEGYSVSREKKESFPLTVTSAQKNPTAFYLCASSIEVTGLDEQFFGPGTRLTVL.

J is TRBJ2-3 and V is TRBV14; D remains unclear. The V gene's germline CDR1 is SGHDN and CDR2 FVKESK. The germline V and J ends were trimmed by 0 bases and 2 bases, with 9 bases remaining between them. CDR3 length: 15 amino acids. The DNA of the CDR3 is TGTGCCAGCAGCCAAGATCAAGGGCACACAGATACGCAGTATTTT. It translates to CASSQDQGHTDTQYF.

V and J are TRBV30 and TRBJ2-1; weak D call: TRBD2 (5 bases). The V gene's germline CDR1 is GTSNPN and CDR2 SVGIG (reference sequence). CDR3 length: 12 amino acids. V dropped 0 bases and J dropped 8 bases, with 8 bases sitting between them. The CDR3 loop reads CAWSVERYEQFF. CDR3 coding DNA: TGTGCCTGGAGTGTCGAGCGGTATGAGCAGTTCTTC.

As to this clone: Other DNA sequences in the sample encode the same CDR3. The V gene is TRBV5-1, the J gene TRBJ2-3; D unresolved. This CDR3 has 13 amino acids. From germline, CDR1 is SGHRS and CDR2 YFSETQ. Trimming shortened V by 4 bases and J by 2 bases, and 8 bases separated the two germline ends. CDR3 protein: CASSGADTDTQYF. The CDR3 nucleotides read TGCGCCAGCAGCGGCGCGGACACAGATACGCAGTATTTT.

This clone occurred once. The J gene is TRBJ2-1, the V gene TRBV30; D gene ambiguous. The V end lost 0 bases, the J end lost 0 bases, and 12 bases lay between the germline ends. This CDR3 region has 16 residues. Germline CDR1 is GTSNPN and CDR2 is SVGIG (reference sequence). Written as DNA, the CDR3 is TGTGCCTGGAGTGTAGGCCCTACCCTCTCCTACAATGAGCAGTTCTTC. This sequence encodes CAWSVGPTLSYNEQFF. Combining the CDR3 with reference TRBV30 and TRBJ2-1 gives the whole variable domain SQTIHQWPATLVQPVGSPLSLECTVEGTSNPNLYWYRQAAGRGLQLLFYSVGIGQISSEVPQNLSASRPQDRQFILSSKKLLLSDSGFYLCAWSVGPTLSYNEQFFGPGTRLTVL.

This clone was observed a few times. This rearrangement joins TRBV28 to TRBJ1-2; maybe TRBD1 (5 bases). Germline lookup yields CDR1 MDHEN and CDR2 SYDVKM. This CDR3 contains 13 residues. Trimming took 4 bases from V and 3 from J, leaving 9 bases between them. Here the CDR3 DNA reads TGTGCCAGCAGTTGGCCAGGGTACTATGGCTACACCTTC. This sequence encodes CASSWPGYYGYTF.

This chain joins TRBV5-5 and TRBJ2-1; no reliable D call. The CDR3 runs 12 residues. Germline V gene lookup returns CDR1 SGHKS and CDR2 YYEKEE (reference sequence). V was clipped by 5 bases and J by 7 bases, with 10 bases between them. The CDR3: CASSWGWNEQFF. CDR3 DNA: TGTGCCAGCAGTTGGGGTTGGAATGAGCAGTTCTTC.

The chain uses TRBV4-2 and TRBJ2-5, with D hard to call. The J call may be wrong; the DNA end is better matched by TRBJ2-7. CDR3 length: 14 amino acids. From germline, CDR1 is LGHNA and CDR2 YNFKEQ. CDR3 residues: CASSQQLTSYEQYF. DNA for the CDR3: TGTGCCAGCAGCCAACAACTGACATCCTACGAGCAGTACTTC.

In this sample, this clone turned up a few times. The gene calls are TRBV11-1 and TRBJ2-7; 8 positions match TRBD2. Per germline, CDR1 SGHAT and CDR2 FQDESV (reference sequence). Trimming at V came to 3 bases and at J to 9 bases, leaving 7 bases not matched to a gene. There are 13 residues in the CDR3. The CDR3 sequence is CASSLGLVDRQYF. CDR3 nucleotide sequence: TGTGCCAGCAGCTTGGGACTAGTAGATCGGCAGTACTTC.

The chain recombines TRBV27 with TRBJ2-3, with no clear D. V lost 5 bases to trimming and J lost 1 base, with 13 bases between them. The CDR3 consists of 15 residues. Looked up from germline, CDR1 is MNHEY and CDR2 is SMNVEV (reference sequence). CDR3 protein: CASSQGYAGTDTQYF. The CDR3 coding sequence is TGTGCCAGCAGTCAAGGCTACGCCGGCACAGATACGCAGTATTTT.

This rearrangement joins TRBV25-1 to TRBJ2-7, with TRBD1 matching 9 bases. Germline V gene data show CDR1 as MGHDK and CDR2 as SYGVNS. The CDR3 extends over 14 amino acids. V lost 8 bases to trimming and J lost 2 bases; unmatched junction nucleotides: 7. DNA for the CDR3: TGTGCCAGCTCCAACGGACAGGGGCCCTACGAGCAGTACTTC. Translating it yields CASSNGQGPYEQYF.

V is TRBV28 and J is TRBJ2-3, with 15 bases aligning to TRBD2. The CDR3 is 19 amino acids. V shed 8 bases, J shed 1 base, and the junction held 13 bases outside the gene matches. In germline, CDR1 is MDHEN, CDR2 SYDVKM. The CDR3 DNA is TGTGCCAGCGAACATCCCGGACTAGCGGGAGGGCCAGGCACAGATACGCAGTATTTT. Translating it yields CASEHPGLAGGPGTDTQYF.

V usage is TRBV19 and J usage is TRBJ1-5, with a possible D match to TRBD1 (6 bases). The CDR3 covers 16 residues. Germline assignment: CDR1 LNHDA and CDR2 SQIVND (reference sequence). The ends were cut back, 4 bases at V and 3 bases at J, with 16 bases in the middle. Here the CDR3 DNA reads TGTGCCAGTAGTAAATATCACAGGGCTGACAATCAGCCCCAGCATTTT. Translating gives CASSKYHRADNQPQHF.

This chain uses TRBV29-1 with TRBJ2-3; 8 nucleotides align to TRBD1. V lost 5 bases to trimming and J lost 0 bases; unmatched junction nucleotides: 13. Per germline, CDR1 SQVTM and CDR2 ANQGSEA. This CDR3 has 17 residues. This chain's CDR3 is CSVSGTGIRPSTDTQYF. CDR3 DNA sequence: TGCAGCGTTTCCGGGACAGGCATTAGGCCTAGCACAGATACGCAGTATTTT.

This rearrangement joins TRBV6-5 to TRBJ1-2; 7 bases are a match to TRBD1. Germline V gene lookup returns CDR1 MNHEY and CDR2 SVGAGI. The J segment lost 8 bases and the V segment lost 2 bases, leaving 11 bases of the junction unmatched. The CDR3 length is 15 residues. CDR3 residues: CASSYVRTGGGGYTF. The CDR3 DNA reads TGTGCCAGCAGTTACGTCCGGACAGGAGGAGGAGGCTACACCTTC.

The genes are TRBV6-1 and TRBJ2-2; maybe TRBD1 (6 bases). Germline V lookup: CDR1 MNHNS, CDR2 SASEGT. This CDR3 has 13 residues. Trimming left V 6 bases short and J 6 bases short, with 11 bases between. DNA of the CDR3: TGTGCCAGCAGGTCCAACAGGGCCGGGGAGCTGTTTTTT. Its translation is CASRSNRAGELFF.

The chain carries TRBV5-1 and TRBJ2-1; D perhaps matches TRBD2 (6 bases). Deletions cut 0 bases from V and 5 bases from J, with 12 bases between. The germline V gene has CDR1 SGHRS and CDR2 YFSETQ. CDR3 length: 15 residues. The DNA of the CDR3 is TGCGCCAGCAGCTTGGGCGGGGACGGACACAATGAGCAGTTCTTC. Amino acids: CASSLGGDGHNEQFF.

J is TRBJ1-1 and V is TRBV28; no clear D. The V end was cut by 3 bases, the J end by 3 bases, with 8 bases between. This CDR3 has 13 amino acids. Germline-derived CDR1 and CDR2 are MDHEN and SYDVKM. The CDR3 DNA reads TGTGCCAGCAGTTTGTCCCGGGACACTGAAGCTTTCTTT. Translating gives CASSLSRDTEAFF.

This clone came up many times. The chain links TRBV7-2 to TRBJ2-3, with 13 positions matching TRBD2. The V segment lost 5 bases and the J segment 3 bases; nucleotides outside the gene matches: 8. Germline CDR1 is SGHTA and CDR2 is FQGNSA. The CDR3 loop spans 17 amino acids. CDR3 DNA: TGTGCCAGCAGCCCCTTCCGACTAGCGGGAGGAACAGATACGCAGTATTTT. Amino acid sequence: CASSPFRLAGGTDTQYF.

This clone occurred once. The V gene is TRBV10-3, the J gene TRBJ2-7; no firm D call. Germline V gene data show CDR1 as ENHRY and CDR2 as SYGVKD. Trimming pared 2 bases from V and 2 bases from J, leaving 7 bases between. The CDR3 contains 13 residues. The CDR3 region has the DNA TGTGCCATCAGTGAGGAGGCAGCCTACGAGCAGTACTTC. This gives the protein CAISEEAAYEQYF.

The chain uses TRBV2 and TRBJ1-3; 10 bases map to TRBD1. The CDR3 is 14 residues long. The J segment lost 4 bases and the V segment lost 6 bases, leaving 3 bases of the junction unmatched. Per the germline V gene, CDR1 is SNHLY and CDR2 is FYNNEI. This chain's CDR3 is CASRDRGGGNTIYF. DNA for the CDR3: TGTGCCAGCAGGGACAGGGGGGGCGGAAACACCATATATTTT.